Below, 11 T cell receptor beta chains from the same sample are listed, as sequenced in a study of tumor and adjacent non-tumor tissue in lung cancer. The library came from three nested PCR rounds adapted from ARM-PCR protocols. TCRdb redid the calling of the multiplex PCR reads with MiXCR, one entry per CDR3 protein. The sample comprises some 78,000 distinct CDR3 sequences, roughly 80% of which are singletons, and 13% rests with the top ten. The template was RNA from unsorted bulk tissue. Sequencing was carried out using lung tumor tissue. Receptors originate from a woman aged 45-59 years with non-small cell lung cancer.

This clonotype was seen at least ten times. The chain has TRBV11-2 and TRBJ2-3; 8 bases align to TRBD2. CDR1 and CDR2 (germline): SGHAT, FQNNGV. The CDR3 has 17 amino acids. V lost 3 bases to trimming and J lost 8 bases; unmatched junction nucleotides: 16. This chain's CDR3 is CASSLDPGPAGAGTQYF. The CDR3, as DNA: TGTGCCAGCAGCTTGGACCCGGGACCAGCGGGAGCAGGTACGCAGTATTTT.

In DNA form, the CDR3 reads TGCGCCAGCAGCCAAGCCTGGACTAGCGGGAGTATCAATGAGCAGTACTTC. This encodes CASSQAWTSGSINEQYF. The chain recombines TRBV4-1 with TRBJ2-1; 13 bases fit TRBD2. The closer fit of TRBJ2-7 to the DNA end suggests the J call may be wrong. This CDR3 comprises 17 residues. Germline values: CDR1 MGHRA, CDR2 YSYEKL.

Regarding this clonotype: Since no conserved phenylalanine or tryptophan closes the CDR3, a read error is the likely cause. This chain joins TRBV20-1 and TRBJ2-1; 10 nucleotides align to TRBD2. V lost 4 bases and J lost 7; bases outside the gene matches: 22. CDR3 length equals 19 residues. Germline V gene data show CDR1 as DFQATT and CDR2 as SNEGSKA (reference sequence). Here the CDR3 reads CSATWNSASGSVSRNEQFS. The CDR3 DNA is TGCAGTGCTACTTGGAACTCGGCTAGCGGGAGCGTGTCTCGTAATGAGCAGTTCTCC.

About this clonotype: The junction differs from germline at one of its ends, possibly a read error. J is TRBJ2-7 and V is TRBV6-2 or TRBV6-3; TRBD1 agrees at 8 bases. From germline, CDR1 is MNHEY and CDR2 SVGEGT. This CDR3 contains 15 residues. Here the CDR3 DNA reads TGTGCCAGCAGTTCCTACGGACAGGGTGGAAACGTGCAGTACTTT. Translating it yields CASSSYGQGGNVQYF.

Comments on this clonotype: This sequence may be a read error, since a much larger clone differs from it by one base. The chain joins TRBV20-1 to TRBJ1-5; D ambiguous. This CDR3 comprises 13 residues. Germline V CDR1 and CDR2: DFQATT, SNEGSKA (reference sequence). This CDR3 is CSVREHSNQSQHF. CDR3 nucleotides: TGCAGTGTTAGAGAACATAGCAATCAGTCCCAGCATTTT.

For this clonotype: It is likely a read error, because the conserved phenylalanine at the end of the CDR3 is missing. The V call is TRBV4-2, the J call TRBJ2-5, with D tentatively TRBD1 (5 bases). This CDR3 is built from 15 residues. CDR1 is LGHNA, CDR2 YNFKEQ, per germline. CDR3: CASSQVYRRGETQYI. The CDR3 DNA is TGTGCCAGCAGCCAAGTTTACAGGAGAGGAGAGACGCAGTACATC.

For this clonotype: One end of the junction varies from germline; a read error may be responsible. The rearrangement joins TRBV6-1 to TRBJ1-4; perhaps TRBD1 as D (5 bases). Germline-derived CDR1 and CDR2 are MNHNS and SASEGT. CDR3 length: 14 residues. CDR3 DNA: TGTGCCAGCAGCGGGGGGGGGACTAGTGAAAAACTATTTTTT. This codes for CASSGGGTSEKLFF.

This rearrangement joins TRBV20-1 to TRBJ1-5, with D hard to call. Trimming cost V 3 bases and J 7 bases, with 10 bases left between them. Germline CDR1 reads DFQATT; CDR2 reads SNEGSKA (reference sequence). This CDR3 region has 12 residues. The chain's CDR3 is CSARQSGQPQHF. The CDR3 DNA reads as TGCAGTGCTAGGCAGAGTGGGCAGCCCCAGCATTTT.

Comment on this clonotype: A junction end diverges from the germline sequence, so it may reflect a read error. The chain links TRBV6-1 to TRBJ2-2, with D maybe TRBD2 (5 bases). CDR3 length equals 15 residues. Germline V gene data show CDR1 as MNHNS and CDR2 as SASEGT. This CDR3 reads CASSVDAANTGELVF. DNA of the CDR3: TGTGCCAGCAGTGTTGACGCCGCGAACACCGGGGAGCTGGTTTTC.

The chain has TRBV6-5 and TRBJ2-7, with a tentative D call TRBD2 (6 bases). This CDR3 contains 15 residues. V was trimmed by 6 bases and J by 3 bases, leaving 18 bases between them. The germline CDR1 and CDR2 sequences are MNHEY and SVGAGI. Here the CDR3 reads CASRGWLAPGYEQYV. DNA of the CDR3: TGTGCCAGCAGGGGGTGGCTAGCGCCAGGCTACGAGCAGTACGTC.

As regards this clonotype: A read error may produce the germline difference seen at one junction end. The chain carries TRBV20-1 and TRBJ2-7, with TRBD2 identical over 11 bases. The CDR3 extends over 14 amino acids. Germline-derived CDR1 and CDR2 are DFQATT and SNEGSKA (reference sequence). For the CDR3, the DNA is TGCACTGCTAGAGACAGGACTAGCGGGCTAGAGCAGTACTTC. Encoded protein: CTARDRTSGLEQYF.